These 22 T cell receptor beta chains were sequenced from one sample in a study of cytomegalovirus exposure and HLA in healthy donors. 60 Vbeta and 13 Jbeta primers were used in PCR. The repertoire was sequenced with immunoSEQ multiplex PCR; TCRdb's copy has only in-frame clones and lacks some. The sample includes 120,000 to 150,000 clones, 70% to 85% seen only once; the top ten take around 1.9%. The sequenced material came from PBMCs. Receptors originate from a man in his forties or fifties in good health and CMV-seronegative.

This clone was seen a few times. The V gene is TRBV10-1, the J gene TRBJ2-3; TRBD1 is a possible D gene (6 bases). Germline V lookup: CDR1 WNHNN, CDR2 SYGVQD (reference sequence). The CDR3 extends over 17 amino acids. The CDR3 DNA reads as TGCGCTCTGAACAAAAGGTTTCAGGGGTCTAGCACAGATACGCAGTATTTT. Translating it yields CALNKRFQGSSTDTQYF.

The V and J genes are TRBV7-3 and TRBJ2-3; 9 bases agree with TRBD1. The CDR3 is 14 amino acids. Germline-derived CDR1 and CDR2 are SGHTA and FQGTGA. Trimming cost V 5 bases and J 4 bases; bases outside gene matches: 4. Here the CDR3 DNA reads TGTGCCAGCAGCCCGGGACAGGGCCCAGATACGCAGTATTTT. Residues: CASSPGQGPDTQYF. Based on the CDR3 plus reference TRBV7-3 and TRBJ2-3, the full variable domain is GAGVSQTPSNKVTEKGKYVELRCDPISGHTALYWYRQSLGQGPEFLIYFQGTGAADDSGLPNDRFFAVRPEGSVSTLKIQRTERGDSAVYLCASSPGQGPDTQYFGPGTRLTVL.

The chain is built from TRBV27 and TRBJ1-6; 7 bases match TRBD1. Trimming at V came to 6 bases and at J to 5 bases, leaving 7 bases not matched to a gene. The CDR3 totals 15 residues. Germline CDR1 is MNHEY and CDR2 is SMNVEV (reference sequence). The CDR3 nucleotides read TGTGCCAGCAGCGGGACAGCAGGCAATAATTCACCCCTCCACTTT. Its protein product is CASSGTAGNNSPLHF.

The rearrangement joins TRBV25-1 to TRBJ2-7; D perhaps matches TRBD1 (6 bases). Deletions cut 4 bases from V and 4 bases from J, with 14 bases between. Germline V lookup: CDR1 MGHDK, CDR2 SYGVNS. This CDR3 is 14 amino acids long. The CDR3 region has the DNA TGTGCCAGCAGTGCACGGGACACCCGATACGAGCAGTACTTC. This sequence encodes CASSARDTRYEQYF.

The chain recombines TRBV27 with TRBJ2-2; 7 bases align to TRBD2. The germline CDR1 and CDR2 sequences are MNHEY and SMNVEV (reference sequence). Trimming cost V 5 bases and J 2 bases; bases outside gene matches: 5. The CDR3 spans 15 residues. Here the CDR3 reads CASSPTGGNTGELFF. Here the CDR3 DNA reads TGTGCCAGCAGTCCCACGGGAGGCAACACCGGGGAGCTGTTTTTT.

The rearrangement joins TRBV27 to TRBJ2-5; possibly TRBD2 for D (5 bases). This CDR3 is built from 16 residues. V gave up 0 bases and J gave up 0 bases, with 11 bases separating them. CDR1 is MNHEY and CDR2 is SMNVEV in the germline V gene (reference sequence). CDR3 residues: CASSLSGRRYQETQYF. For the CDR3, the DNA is TGTGCCAGCAGTTTATCGGGGAGACGGTACCAAGAGACCCAGTACTTC.

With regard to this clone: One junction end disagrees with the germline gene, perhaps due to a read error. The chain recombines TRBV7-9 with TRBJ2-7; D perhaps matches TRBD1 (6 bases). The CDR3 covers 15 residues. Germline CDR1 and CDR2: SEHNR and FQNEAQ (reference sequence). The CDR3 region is CSSSFQSGDGYEQYF. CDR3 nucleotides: TGTTCCAGCAGCTTCCAGTCAGGGGATGGCTACGAGCAGTACTTC. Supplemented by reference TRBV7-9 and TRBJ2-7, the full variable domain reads DTGVSQNPRHKITKRGQNVTFRCDPISEHNRLYWYRQTLGQGPEFLTYFQNEAQLEKSRLLSDRFSAERPKGSFSTLEIQRTEQGDSAMYLCSSSFQSGDGYEQYFGPGTRLTVT.

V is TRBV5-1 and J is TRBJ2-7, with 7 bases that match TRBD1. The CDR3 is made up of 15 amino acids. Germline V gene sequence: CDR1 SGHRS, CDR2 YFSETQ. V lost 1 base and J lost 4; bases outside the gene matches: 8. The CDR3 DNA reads TGCGCCAGCAGCTTGCGGGACAGTGGGGAATACGAGCAGTACTTC. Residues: CASSLRDSGEYEQYF.

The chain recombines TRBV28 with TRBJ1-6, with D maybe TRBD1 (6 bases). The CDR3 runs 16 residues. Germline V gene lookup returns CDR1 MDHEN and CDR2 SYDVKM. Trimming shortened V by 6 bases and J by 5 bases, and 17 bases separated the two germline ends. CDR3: CASSSTGTFNNSPLHF. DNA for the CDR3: TGTGCCAGCAGCTCAACTGGGACATTCAATAATTCACCCCTCCACTTT.

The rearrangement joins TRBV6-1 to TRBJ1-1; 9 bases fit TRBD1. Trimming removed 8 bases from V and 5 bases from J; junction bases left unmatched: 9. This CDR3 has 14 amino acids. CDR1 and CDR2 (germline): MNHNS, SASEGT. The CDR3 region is CASPMTGGGTEAFF. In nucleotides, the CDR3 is TGTGCCAGCCCAATGACAGGGGGTGGGACTGAAGCTTTCTTT.

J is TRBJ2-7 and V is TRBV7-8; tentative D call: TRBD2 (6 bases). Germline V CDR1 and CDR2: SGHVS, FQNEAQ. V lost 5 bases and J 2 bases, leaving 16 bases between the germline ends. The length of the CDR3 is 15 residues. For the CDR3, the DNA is TGTGCCAGCAGCCGTCCGGGGGAGCCAACCTACGAGCAGTACTTC. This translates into CASSRPGEPTYEQYF. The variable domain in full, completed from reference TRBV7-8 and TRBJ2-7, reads GAGVSQSPRYKVAKRGQDVALRCDPISGHVSLFWYQQALGQGPEFLTYFQNEAQLDKSGLPSDRFFAERPEGSVSTLKIQRTQQEDSAVYLCASSRPGEPTYEQYFGPGTRLTVT.

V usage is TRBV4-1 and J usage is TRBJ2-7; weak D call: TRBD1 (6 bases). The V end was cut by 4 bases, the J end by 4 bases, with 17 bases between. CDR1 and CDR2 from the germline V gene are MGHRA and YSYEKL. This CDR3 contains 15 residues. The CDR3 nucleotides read TGCGCCAGCAGCCCCCGGGACACCGGAATATACGAGCAGTACTTC. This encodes CASSPRDTGIYEQYF.

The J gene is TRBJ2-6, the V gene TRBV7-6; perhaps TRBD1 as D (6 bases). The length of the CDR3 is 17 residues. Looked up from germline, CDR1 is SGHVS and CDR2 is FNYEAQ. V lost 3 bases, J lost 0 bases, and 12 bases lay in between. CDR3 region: CASSFLTGPSGANVLTF. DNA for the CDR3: TGTGCCAGCAGCTTCCTCACAGGGCCCTCTGGGGCCAACGTCCTGACTTTC.

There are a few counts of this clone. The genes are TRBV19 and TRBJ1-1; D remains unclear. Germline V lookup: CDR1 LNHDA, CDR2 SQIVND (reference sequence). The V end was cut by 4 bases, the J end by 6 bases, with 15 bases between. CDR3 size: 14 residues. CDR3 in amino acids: CASSKGAPVAEAFF. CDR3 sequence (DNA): TGTGCCAGTAGTAAGGGAGCCCCCGTCGCTGAAGCTTTCTTT.

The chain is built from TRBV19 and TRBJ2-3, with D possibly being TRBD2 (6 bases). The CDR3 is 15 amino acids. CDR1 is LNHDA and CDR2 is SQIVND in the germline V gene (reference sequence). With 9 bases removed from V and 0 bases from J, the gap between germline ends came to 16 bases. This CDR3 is CASTLRDLSTDTQYF. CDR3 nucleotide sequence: TGTGCCAGCACCCTTCGGGACTTAAGCACAGATACGCAGTATTTT.

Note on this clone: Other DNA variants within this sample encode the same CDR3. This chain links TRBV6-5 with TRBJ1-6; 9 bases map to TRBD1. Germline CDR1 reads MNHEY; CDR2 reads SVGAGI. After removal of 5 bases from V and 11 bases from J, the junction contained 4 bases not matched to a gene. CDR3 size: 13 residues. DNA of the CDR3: TGTGCCAGCAGTCGGGACAGGGTGGCACCCCTCCACTTT. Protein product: CASSRDRVAPLHF.

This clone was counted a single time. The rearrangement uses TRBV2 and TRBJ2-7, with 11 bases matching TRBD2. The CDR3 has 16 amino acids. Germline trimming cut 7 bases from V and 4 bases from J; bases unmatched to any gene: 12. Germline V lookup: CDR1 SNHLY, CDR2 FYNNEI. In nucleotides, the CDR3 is TGTGCCAGCAAGAGACCGGGACTAGCGGATGAATACGAGCAGTACTTC. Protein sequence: CASKRPGLADEYEQYF.

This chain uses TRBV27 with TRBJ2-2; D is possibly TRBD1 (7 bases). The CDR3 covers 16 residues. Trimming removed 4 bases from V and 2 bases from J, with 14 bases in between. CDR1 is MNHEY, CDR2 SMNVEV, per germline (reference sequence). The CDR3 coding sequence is TGTGCCAGCAGTTCCCGACAGGGAGGAAACACCGGGGAGCTGTTTTTT. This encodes CASSSRQGGNTGELFF.

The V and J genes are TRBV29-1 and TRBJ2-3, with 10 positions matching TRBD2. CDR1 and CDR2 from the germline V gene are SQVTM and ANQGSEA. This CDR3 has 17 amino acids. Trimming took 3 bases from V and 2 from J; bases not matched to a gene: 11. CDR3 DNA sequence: TGCAGCGTTGATGGGGAAAGCCTAGCGGGAGACACAGATACGCAGTATTTT. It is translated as CSVDGESLAGDTDTQYF.

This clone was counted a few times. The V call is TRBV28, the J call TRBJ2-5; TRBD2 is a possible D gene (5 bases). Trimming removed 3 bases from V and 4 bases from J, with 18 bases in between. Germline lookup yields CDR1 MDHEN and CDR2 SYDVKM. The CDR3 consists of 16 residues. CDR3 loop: CASSFYPDPRGETQYF. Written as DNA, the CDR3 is TGTGCCAGCAGTTTCTACCCGGACCCACGGGGAGAGACCCAGTACTTC. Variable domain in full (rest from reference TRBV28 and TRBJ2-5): DVKVTQSSRYLVKRTGEKVFLECVQDMDHENMFWYRQDPGLGLRLIYFSYDVKMKEKGDIPEGYSVSREKKERFSLILESASTNQTSMYLCASSFYPDPRGETQYFGPGTRLLVL.

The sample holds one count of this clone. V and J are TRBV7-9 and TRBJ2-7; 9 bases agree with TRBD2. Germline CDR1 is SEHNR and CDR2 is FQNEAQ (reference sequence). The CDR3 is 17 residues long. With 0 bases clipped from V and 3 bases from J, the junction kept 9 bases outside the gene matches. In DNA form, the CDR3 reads TGTGCCAGCAGCTTAGCGTACGGGGCGGGGGGGGGCTACGAGCAGTACTTC. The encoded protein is CASSLAYGAGGGYEQYF.

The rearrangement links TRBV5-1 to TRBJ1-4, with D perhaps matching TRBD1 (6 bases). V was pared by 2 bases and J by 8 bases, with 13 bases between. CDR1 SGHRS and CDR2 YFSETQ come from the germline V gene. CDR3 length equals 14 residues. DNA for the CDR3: TGCGCCAGCAGCTTAGGACAGTATGGGGAAAAACTGTTTTTT. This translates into CASSLGQYGEKLFF. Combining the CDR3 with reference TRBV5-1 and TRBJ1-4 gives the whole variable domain KAGVTQTPRYLIKTRGQQVTLSCSPISGHRSVSWYQQTPGQGLQFLFEYFSETQRNKGNFPGRFSGRQFSNSRSEMNVSTLELGDSALYLCASSLGQYGEKLFFGSGTQLSVL.